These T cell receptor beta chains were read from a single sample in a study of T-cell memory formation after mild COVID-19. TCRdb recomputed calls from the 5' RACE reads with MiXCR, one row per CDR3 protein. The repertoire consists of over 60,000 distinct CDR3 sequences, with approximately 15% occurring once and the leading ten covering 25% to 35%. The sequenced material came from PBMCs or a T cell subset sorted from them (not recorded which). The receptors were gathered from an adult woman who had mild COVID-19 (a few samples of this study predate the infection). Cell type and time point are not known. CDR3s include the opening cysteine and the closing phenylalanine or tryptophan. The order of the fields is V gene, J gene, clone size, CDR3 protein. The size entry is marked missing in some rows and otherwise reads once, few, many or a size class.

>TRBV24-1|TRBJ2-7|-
CATSDSTYEQYF
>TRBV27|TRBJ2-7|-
CASRGLAGGSSYEQYF
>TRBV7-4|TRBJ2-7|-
CASSLARGYYEQYF
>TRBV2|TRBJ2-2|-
CASSRDPNTGELFF
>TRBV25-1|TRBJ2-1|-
CASSWGDSVSWGNEQFF
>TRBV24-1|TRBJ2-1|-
CATGLQELGNEQFF
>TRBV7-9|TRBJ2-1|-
CASSPLTPSSGPNNEQFF
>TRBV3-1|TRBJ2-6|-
CASSYAGGSGANVLTF
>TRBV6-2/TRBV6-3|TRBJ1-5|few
CASSKHGTGGWQPQHF
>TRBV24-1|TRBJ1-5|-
CATSEEGNQPQHF
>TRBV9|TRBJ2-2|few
CASSPSGRGGELFF
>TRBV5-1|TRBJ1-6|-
CASTPGTGARSPLHF
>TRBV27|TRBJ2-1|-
CASSFGQGANEQFF
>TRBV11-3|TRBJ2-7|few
CASSRSRDYVGEQYF
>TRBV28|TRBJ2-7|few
CATMSEQYF
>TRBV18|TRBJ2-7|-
CASSPAGGSYEQYF
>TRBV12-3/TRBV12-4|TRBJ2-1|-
CASTSDPTGDNEQFF
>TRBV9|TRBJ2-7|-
CASSVGNGGGSYEQYF
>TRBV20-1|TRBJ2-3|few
CSARPQQGPDTQYF
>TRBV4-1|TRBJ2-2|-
CASSQVSGYGTGELFF
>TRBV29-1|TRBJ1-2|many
CSVEVSGAGYGYTF
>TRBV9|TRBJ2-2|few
CASSVEKIAGGEELFF
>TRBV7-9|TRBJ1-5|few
CASSTFGQGLNQPQHF
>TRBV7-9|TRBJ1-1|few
CASGRPDLGGPETEAFF
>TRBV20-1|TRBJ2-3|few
CSARDRGGANYLDTQYF
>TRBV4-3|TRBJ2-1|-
CASSQEGGLGNEQFF
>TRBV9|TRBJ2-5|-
CASSVEEGRETQYF
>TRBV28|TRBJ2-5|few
CASSLSTWDRGETQYF
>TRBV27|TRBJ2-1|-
CASRGSSGGFNEQFF
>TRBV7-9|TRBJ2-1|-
CASSLFADEQFF
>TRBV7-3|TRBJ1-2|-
CASSLTNYGYTF
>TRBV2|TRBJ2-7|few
CASRGSGEPYEQYF
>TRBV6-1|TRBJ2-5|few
CASSDLGGYETQYF